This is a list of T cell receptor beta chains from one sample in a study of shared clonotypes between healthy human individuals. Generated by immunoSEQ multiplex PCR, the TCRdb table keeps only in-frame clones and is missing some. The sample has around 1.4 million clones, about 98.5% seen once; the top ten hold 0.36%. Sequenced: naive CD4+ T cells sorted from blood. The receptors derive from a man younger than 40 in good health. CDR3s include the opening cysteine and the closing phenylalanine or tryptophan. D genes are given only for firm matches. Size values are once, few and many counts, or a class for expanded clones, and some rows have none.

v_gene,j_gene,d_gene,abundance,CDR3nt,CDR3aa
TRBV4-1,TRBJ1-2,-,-,TGCGCCAGCAGCCAATACCCTCAGGGATCGCGTTCATATGGCTACACCTTC,CASSQYPQGSRSYGYTF
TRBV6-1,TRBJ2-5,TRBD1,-,TGTGCCAGCAGCCGGGACAGGGAGGGGGAGACCCAGTACTTC,CASSRDREGETQYF
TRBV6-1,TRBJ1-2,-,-,TGTGCCAGCAGTTCTCAGGGTTCGGACTATGGCTACACCTTC,CASSSQGSDYGYTF
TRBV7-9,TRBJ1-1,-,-,TGTGCCAGCATTGCAGGGGCTTCGATGAACACTGAAGCTTTCTTT,CASIAGASMNTEAFF
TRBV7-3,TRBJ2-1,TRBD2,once,TGTGCCAGCAGCTCCCGACTAGCGGTATCCTACAATGAGCAGTTCTTC,CASSSRLAVSYNEQFF
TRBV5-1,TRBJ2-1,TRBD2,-,TGCGCCAGCAGCCTATATGCGGGAGGAACCTACAATGAGCAGTTCTTC,CASSLYAGGTYNEQFF
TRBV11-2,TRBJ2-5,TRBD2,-,TGTGCCAGCAGCCCCCATTTGCAACGCGGGGGGCGAGAGACCCAGTACTTC,CASSPHLQRGGRETQYF
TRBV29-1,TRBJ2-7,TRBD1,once,TGCAGCGTAGGACAGGACTACGAGCAGTACTTC,CSVGQDYEQYF
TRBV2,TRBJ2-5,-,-,TGTGCCAGCAGCCTCGGATTGAAAGAGACCCAGTACTTC,CASSLGLKETQYF
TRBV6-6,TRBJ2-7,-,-,TGTGCCAGCACCAGCGGGTGGGCTCGGGACGCGTACTTC,CASTSGWARDAYF
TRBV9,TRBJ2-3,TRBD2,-,TGTGCCAGCAGCGTGGGAGGGTCCACAGATACGCAGTATTTT,CASSVGGSTDTQYF
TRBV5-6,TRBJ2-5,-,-,TGTGCCAGCAGCACCCCGGACAGTCTCGAGACCCAGTACTTC,CASSTPDSLETQYF
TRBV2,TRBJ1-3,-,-,TGTGCCAGCAGTCCCCGGGGCCGCTCTGGAAACACCATATATTTT,CASSPRGRSGNTIYF
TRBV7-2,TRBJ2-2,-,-,TGTGCCAGCAGCTTACTGAGCGTCGGGGAGCTGTTTTTT,CASSLLSVGELFF
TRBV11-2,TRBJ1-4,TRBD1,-,TGTGCCAGCAGCTCTCTGGACAGGGCTTACCTGTTTTTT,CASSSLDRAYLFF
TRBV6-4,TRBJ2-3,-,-,TGTGCCAGCAGTGACGGGGTCGGAGATACGCAGTATTTT,CASSDGVGDTQYF
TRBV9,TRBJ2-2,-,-,TGTGCCAGCAGCGTAGTGCAGGGCGGGGAGCTGTTTTTT,CASSVVQGGELFF
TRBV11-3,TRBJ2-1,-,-,TGTGCCAGCAGCTCCTATCGGGAACGGGCGGTCTTC,CASSSYRERAVF
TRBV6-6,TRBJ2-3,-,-,TGTGCCAGCAGTTACATTATTGATACGCAGTATTTT,CASSYIIDTQYF
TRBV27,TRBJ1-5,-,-,TGTGCCAGCAGTTTCTTACAGGGGCCCCAGCATTTT,CASSFLQGPQHF
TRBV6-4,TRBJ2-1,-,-,TGTGCCAGCAGTAGCGGGTCCTACAATGAGCAGTTCTTC,CASSSGSYNEQFF
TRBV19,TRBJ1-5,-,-,TGTGCCAGTAGTATAGCCAGGGGCTGGGGGAGCAATCAGCCCCAGCATTTT,CASSIARGWGSNQPQHF
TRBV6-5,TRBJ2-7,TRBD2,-,TGTGCCAGCAGTCGTAGCGGGGGGAACGAGCAGTACTTC,CASSRSGGNEQYF
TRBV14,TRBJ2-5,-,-,TGTGCCAGCAGCCAAGATAATCAAGAGACCCAGTACTTC,CASSQDNQETQYF
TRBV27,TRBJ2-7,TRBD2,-,TGTGCCAGCAGTTTATACCCCTCCCTAGCGGGACTCCACTACGAGCAGTACTTC,CASSLYPSLAGLHYEQYF
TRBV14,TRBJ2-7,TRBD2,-,TGTGCCAGCAGCCAAGCAGCGGGAGGGCCAAACTGGTACGAGCAGTACTTC,CASSQAAGGPNWYEQYF
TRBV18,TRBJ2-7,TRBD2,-,TGTGCCAGCTCGCCACCGGGACTAGCGGGAGGTCGCCGGTCCCGCGAGCAGTACTTC,CASSPPGLAGGRRSREQYF
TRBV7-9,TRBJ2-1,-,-,TGTGCCATCCCTGGGGGGGAGCAGTTCTTC,CAIPGGEQFF
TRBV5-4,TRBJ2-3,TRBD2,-,TGTGCCAGCAGCTCCAGGACTAGCGGGGGAGATACGCAGTATTTT,CASSSRTSGGDTQYF
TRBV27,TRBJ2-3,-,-,TGTGCCAGCAGTTTACTTGGGGGCGATACGCAGTATTTT,CASSLLGGDTQYF
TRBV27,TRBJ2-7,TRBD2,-,TGTGCCAGCAGTCGGGGTGGACTAGCGACCTACGAGCAGTACTTC,CASSRGGLATYEQYF
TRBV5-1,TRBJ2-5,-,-,TGCGCCAGCAGCTTGATCCCAGAGACCCAGTACTTC,CASSLIPETQYF
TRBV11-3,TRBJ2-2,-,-,TGTGCCAGCAGCTTATGGGGCGGGGAGCTGTTTTTT,CASSLWGGELFF
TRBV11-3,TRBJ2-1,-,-,TGTGCCAGCAGCTTAGCGATCGGAGGTGCTGGCTCCTACAATGAGCAGTTCTTC,CASSLAIGGAGSYNEQFF
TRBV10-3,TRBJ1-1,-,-,TGTGCCATCAGGGGACAACACGACACTGAAGCTTTCTTT,CAIRGQHDTEAFF
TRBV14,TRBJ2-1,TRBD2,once,TGTGCCAGCAGTCGCGGACTAGCGGGTATCAATGAGCAGTTCTTC,CASSRGLAGINEQFF
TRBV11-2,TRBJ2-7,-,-,TGTGCCAGCAGCTCATGGACACCAGACTACGAGCAGTACTTC,CASSSWTPDYEQYF
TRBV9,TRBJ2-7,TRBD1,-,TGTGCCAGCAGCCCACGGGACAGAAGCTACGAGCAGTACTTC,CASSPRDRSYEQYF
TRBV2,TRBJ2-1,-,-,TGTGCCAGCAGTGAGAGGTCAGTGGGCAATGAGCAGTTCTTC,CASSERSVGNEQFF
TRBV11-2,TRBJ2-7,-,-,TGTGCCAGCACTCCCCCTCGGGGCGAGCAGTACTTC,CASTPPRGEQYF
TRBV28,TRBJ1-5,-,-,TGTGCCAGCAGTTTCAACCATCTGCCCCAGCATTTT,CASSFNHLPQHF
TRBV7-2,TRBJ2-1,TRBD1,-,TGTGCCAGCAGCTCGGACAGGGCAAACAATGAGCAGTTCTTC,CASSSDRANNEQFF
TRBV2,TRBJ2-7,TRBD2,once,TGTGCCAGCATTTACCGGACTAGCGGGAGTTCCTACGAGCAGTACTTC,CASIYRTSGSSYEQYF
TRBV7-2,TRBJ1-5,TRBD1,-,TGTGCCAGCAGCTTGCAGGGGGCGGAGCCCCAGCATTTT,CASSLQGAEPQHF
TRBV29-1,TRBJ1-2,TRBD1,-,TGCAGCGTTGTCGTAGGACAGGGGAAAGGGGGCTACACCTTC,CSVVVGQGKGGYTF
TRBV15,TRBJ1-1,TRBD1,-,TGTGCCACCAGCAGACGTGGACAGGGAAAAACTGAAGCTTTCTTT,CATSRRGQGKTEAFF
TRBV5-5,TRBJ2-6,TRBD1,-,TGTGCCAGCAGCTTGGCAGGGCGACAGGGGCCTTCTGGGGCCAACGTCCTGACTTTC,CASSLAGRQGPSGANVLTF
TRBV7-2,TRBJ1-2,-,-,TGTGCCAGCAGCTCACCCTACAGGGAGAACACCTTC,CASSSPYRENTF
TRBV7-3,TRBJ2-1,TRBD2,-,TGTGCCAGCAGCGTTGCAGCGGGAGTATCATACAATGAGCAGTTCTTC,CASSVAAGVSYNEQFF
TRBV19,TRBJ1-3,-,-,TGTGCCAGTAGGGGGTCAGGAGAAGGAAACACCATATATTTT,CASRGSGEGNTIYF
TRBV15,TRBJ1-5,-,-,TGTGCCACCAGCAGCCCTACTATCGGGCCCCAGCATTTT,CATSSPTIGPQHF
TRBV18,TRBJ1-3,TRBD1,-,TGTGCCAGCTCACCTGCTGGGGGACAGAGCTCTGGAAACACCATATATTTT,CASSPAGGQSSGNTIYF
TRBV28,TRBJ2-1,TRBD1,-,TGTGCCAGCAGTTCCCCGGGACAGGGACCGGGCAATGAGCAGTTCTTC,CASSSPGQGPGNEQFF
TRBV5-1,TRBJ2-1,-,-,TGCGCCAGCAGCTTGTTGTGGAATGAGCAGTTCTTC,CASSLLWNEQFF
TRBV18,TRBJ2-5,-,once,TGTGCCAGCTCACCGCCTCCGGGGGAGACCCAGTACTTC,CASSPPPGETQYF